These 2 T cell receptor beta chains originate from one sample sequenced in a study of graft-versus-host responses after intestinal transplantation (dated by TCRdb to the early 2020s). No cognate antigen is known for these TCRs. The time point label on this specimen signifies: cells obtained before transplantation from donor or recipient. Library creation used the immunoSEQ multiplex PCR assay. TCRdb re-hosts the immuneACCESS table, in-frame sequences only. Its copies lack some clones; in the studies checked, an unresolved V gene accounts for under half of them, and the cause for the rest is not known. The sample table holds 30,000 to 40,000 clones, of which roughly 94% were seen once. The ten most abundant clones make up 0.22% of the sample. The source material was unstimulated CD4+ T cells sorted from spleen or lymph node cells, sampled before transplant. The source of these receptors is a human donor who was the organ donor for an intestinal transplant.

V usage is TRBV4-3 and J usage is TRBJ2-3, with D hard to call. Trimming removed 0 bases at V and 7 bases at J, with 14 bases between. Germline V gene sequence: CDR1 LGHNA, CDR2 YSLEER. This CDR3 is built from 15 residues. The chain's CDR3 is CASSQDRRAWNTQYF. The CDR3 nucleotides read TGCGCCAGCAGCCAAGATCGCCGAGCGTGGAATACGCAGTATTTT.

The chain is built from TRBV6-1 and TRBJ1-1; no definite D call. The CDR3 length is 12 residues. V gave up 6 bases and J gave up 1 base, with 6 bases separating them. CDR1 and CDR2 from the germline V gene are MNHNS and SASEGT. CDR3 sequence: CASRTGNTEAFF. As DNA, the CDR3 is TGTGCCAGCAGAACGGGGAACACTGAAGCTTTCTTT.